The sequence of this T cell receptor beta chain was determined in a study of CD8+ T cells in alopecia areata. Following RNA extraction, reverse transcription yielded cDNA that acted as the sequencing template. Using immunoSEQ multiplex PCR, the repertoire was profiled, and TCRdb retains in-frame clones only, with some absent. The sample has about 110,000 clones; 50% to 70% are singletons. V was pared by 5 bases and J by 3 bases, with 15 bases between. This CDR3 contains 15 residues. Per the germline V gene, CDR1 is PRHDT and CDR2 is FYEKMQ (reference sequence). The receptor was derived from a human donor with alopecia areata. The material sequenced was NKG2D-low CD8+ T cells sorted from blood. V is TRBV13 and J is TRBJ2-3, with D perhaps being TRBD1 or TRBD2 (7 bases each). The CDR3 protein is CASSQGGARTDTQYF. DNA of the CDR3: TGTGCCAGCAGCCAGGGGGGGGCGAGGACAGATACGCAGTATTTT.